This is a list of T cell receptor beta chains from one sample in a study of T cell repertoires in aging, cancer and after chemotherapy. TCRdb recomputed calls from the multiplex PCR reads with MiXCR, one row per CDR3 protein. The sample holds some 9,900 distinct CDR3 sequences; about 25% are singletons and the top ten take roughly 1.3%. Sequenced sample: blood. These TCRs come from a human donor in good health. Each CDR3 is given with its conserved first and last residue. The D gene is left open where the match is weak. The listing skips clone size in some rows; elsewhere it reads once, few, many or a size class.

v_gene	abundance	j_gene	d_gene	CDR3aa	CDR3nt
TRBV5-6	few	TRBJ2-2	TRBD1	CASSLPGQGTGELFF	TGTGCCAGCAGCTTGCCTGGACAGGGGACCGGGGAGCTGTTTTTT
TRBV5-4	few	TRBJ1-1	-	CASSLVIDPGSEAFF	TGTGCCAGCAGCTTGGTTATCGACCCAGGGTCGGAAGCTTTCTTT
TRBV6-2/TRBV6-3	few	TRBJ2-1	TRBD2	CASRGGTSEGNEQFF	TGTGCCAGCAGGGGCGGGACTAGCGAGGGCAATGAGCAGTTCTTC
TRBV11-2	-	TRBJ2-7	-	CASSFPWGSARSYEQYF	TGTGCCAGCAGCTTCCCCTGGGGAAGCGCTCGCTCCTACGAGCAGTACTTC
TRBV7-3	-	TRBJ2-1	-	CASSLNPGLEQFF	TGTGCCAGCAGCCTAAACCCGGGCCTTGAGCAGTTCTTC
TRBV20-1	-	TRBJ2-7	-	CSARPWRLAAYEQYF	TGCAGTGCTAGGCCCTGGCGGCTAGCAGCCTACGAGCAGTACTTC
TRBV20-1	medium-sized	TRBJ2-7	TRBD1	CSAYRTGTDEQYF	TGCAGTGCATATCGGACAGGGACCGACGAGCAGTACTTC
TRBV19	medium-sized	TRBJ1-1	-	CAVRAYTEAFF	TGTGCCGTGAGGGCTTACACTGAAGCTTTCTTT
TRBV18	few	TRBJ2-5	-	CASSLTLQETQYF	TGTGCCAGCTCACTGACACTCCAAGAGACCCAGTACTTC
TRBV7-2	once	TRBJ2-3	TRBD1	CASSSRGSGTDTQYF	TGTGCCAGCAGCAGCAGGGGGTCGGGCACAGATACGCAGTATTTT
TRBV18	few	TRBJ2-3	-	CASSPPGTDPSGSTDTQYF	TGTGCCAGCTCGCCACCCGGGACAGACCCTAGCGGGAGCACAGATACGCAGTATTTT
TRBV28	few	TRBJ2-7	TRBD1	CASSLDRGPYEQYF	TGTGCCAGCAGCCTAGACAGGGGGCCCTACGAGCAGTACTTC
TRBV4-1	-	TRBJ2-2	TRBD2	CASSQLAGELGELFF	TGCGCCAGCAGCCAACTAGCGGGAGAACTCGGGGAGCTGTTTTTT
TRBV4-2	-	TRBJ2-7	-	CASSQDRELTSYEQYF	TGTGCCAGCAGCCAAGATCGGGAGTTGACCTCCTACGAGCAGTACTTC
TRBV12-3/TRBV12-4	-	TRBJ2-1	TRBD2	CASSLTSGRPRDYNEQFF	TGTGCCAGCAGTTTGACTAGCGGGAGACCAAGGGACTACAATGAGCAGTTCTTC
TRBV20-1	-	TRBJ2-1	TRBD2	CSARDGGRALNEQFF	TGCAGTGCTAGAGATGGTGGGAGGGCCTTGAATGAGCAGTTCTTC
TRBV28	few	TRBJ1-2	-	CASSFASGRGYTF	TGTGCCAGCAGTTTTGCGTCGGGAAGGGGCTACACCTTC
TRBV30	-	TRBJ2-5	TRBD2	CAWGTSGRLLEETQYF	TGTGCCTGGGGGACTAGCGGGAGACTATTAGAAGAGACCCAGTACTTC
TRBV10-3	once	TRBJ1-2	-	CAISELRDAGHGYTF	TGTGCCATCAGTGAACTTAGGGACGCCGGACATGGCTACACCTTC
TRBV20-1	-	TRBJ2-1	TRBD2	CSARDHSTGTSGGEQFF	TGCAGTGCTAGAGATCACTCTACCGGGACTAGCGGTGGTGAGCAGTTCTTC
TRBV10-3	few	TRBJ2-7	TRBD2	CAISDPAGGRAEQYF	TGTGCCATCAGTGACCCAGCGGGAGGGCGCGCGGAGCAGTACTTC
TRBV28	few	TRBJ1-1	TRBD1	CASSSTGDKDTEAFF	TGTGCCAGCAGTTCCACAGGGGACAAAGACACTGAAGCTTTCTTT
TRBV7-2	medium-sized	TRBJ1-3	TRBD1	CASSPRQGYAGNTIYF	TGTGCCAGCAGCCCGCGACAGGGATATGCCGGAAACACCATATATTTT
TRBV19	-	TRBJ2-1	TRBD1	CASNGLRETGEMSSYNEQFF	TGTGCCAGTAATGGCCTTCGGGAAACAGGGGAGATGAGCTCCTACAATGAGCAGTTCTTC
TRBV19	few	TRBJ2-5	-	CASSPGTLSGEETQYF	TGTGCCAGTAGTCCTGGGACCCTCTCGGGCGAAGAGACCCAGTACTTC
TRBV5-1	-	TRBJ2-1	TRBD1	CASSLDGTGGVEQFF	TGCGCCAGCAGCTTGGACGGGACAGGGGGAGTTGAGCAGTTCTTC
TRBV9	-	TRBJ2-3	-	CASSVSKDTQYF	TGTGCCAGCAGCGTATCAAAAGATACGCAGTATTTT
TRBV10-2	-	TRBJ2-4	-	CASSGRGSWSKNIQYF	TGTGCCAGCAGTGGGAGGGGGAGTTGGAGCAAAAACATTCAGTACTTC
TRBV7-2	-	TRBJ2-1	TRBD1	CASSRSPGQGGYEQFF	TGTGCCAGCAGCCGAAGTCCGGGACAGGGAGGTTATGAGCAGTTCTTC
TRBV6-4	medium-sized	TRBJ1-1	TRBD1	CASRQTGGSEAFF	TGTGCCAGCAGACAGACAGGGGGCAGTGAAGCTTTCTTT
TRBV4-1	-	TRBJ2-7	-	CASSQAWRKVGNGYEQYF	TGCGCCAGCAGCCAAGCCTGGAGAAAGGTAGGGAACGGGTACGAGCAGTACTTC
TRBV7-9	medium-sized	TRBJ2-7	-	CASSSRGYYEQYF	TGTGCCAGCAGCTCGAGGGGATACTACGAGCAGTACTTC
TRBV7-3	few	TRBJ2-3	-	CASSSGTATDTQYF	TGTGCCAGCAGCTCCGGGACGGCCACAGATACGCAGTATTTT
TRBV30	medium-sized	TRBJ1-5	-	CAWSVHSNQPQHF	TGTGCCTGGAGTGTACATTCCAATCAGCCCCAGCATTTT
TRBV30	medium-sized	TRBJ2-7	TRBD1	CASPGQGAYEQYF	TGTGCCTCCCCCGGACAGGGGGCCTACGAGCAGTACTTC
TRBV7-6	medium-sized	TRBJ2-7	TRBD2	CASSLEVGGRAYEQYF	TGTGCCAGCAGCTTAGAGGTGGGCGGGAGGGCGTACGAGCAGTACTTC
TRBV12-3/TRBV12-4	few	TRBJ2-3	-	CASSPVTDTQYF	TGTGCCAGCAGCCCTGTAACAGATACGCAGTATTTT
TRBV7-9	medium-sized	TRBJ2-1	TRBD1	CASSLGGQGNEQFF	TGTGCCAGCAGCTTAGGGGGACAGGGCAATGAGCAGTTCTTC
TRBV19	medium-sized	TRBJ2-6	-	CASSPTTGSGANVLTF	TGTGCCAGTAGCCCTACGACAGGCTCTGGGGCCAACGTCCTGACTTTC
TRBV6-1	medium-sized	TRBJ2-3	-	CASSNTQYF	TGTGCCAGCAGCAATACGCAGTATTTT
TRBV7-3	few	TRBJ2-1	-	CASSLRTASYNEQFF	TGTGCCAGCAGCTTGCGGACAGCCTCCTACAATGAGCAGTTCTTC